This T cell receptor beta chain was sequenced during a study of beta chain features in type 1 diabetes. What was sequenced were expressed TCRB transcripts, since all of the isolated RNA had been reverse transcribed. Sequencing used immunoSEQ multiplex PCR; TCRdb keeps in-frame clones, though not all of them. The table lists approximately 330,000 clones, about 10% of them singletons, with more than 0.015% in the top ten. The sample consisted of naive CD4+ T cells from blood. This receptor was taken from a woman in her 30s in good health.

The CDR3, as DNA: TGTGCCAGCAGTCTGGGCGGGAATGGTCGTATAGCCAAAAACATTCAGTACTTC. It is translated as CASSLGGNGRIAKNIQYF. The genes are TRBV28 and TRBJ2-4; a weak D match, TRBD2 (6 bases). V shed 5 bases and J shed 0 bases, with 20 bases lying between them. There are 18 residues in the CDR3. Germline V gives CDR1 MDHEN, CDR2 SYDVKM.